This T cell receptor beta chain was sequenced for a study of cytomegalovirus exposure and HLA in healthy donors. The PCR used 60 Vbeta and 13 Jbeta primers. Assay: immunoSEQ multiplex PCR; the TCRdb copy retains only in-frame clones and omits some. The sample carries about 160,000 clones, roughly 79% recorded once. The material sequenced was PBMCs. This TCR came from a woman between 45 and 60 years old in good health and CMV-seropositive.

CDR3: CSTGRLASDTQYF. The CDR3 DNA follows: TGCAGCACGGGGAGACTAGCCTCAGATACGCAGTATTTT. The chain has TRBV29-1 and TRBJ2-3, with 7 nucleotides matching TRBD2. Looked up from germline, CDR1 is SQVTM and CDR2 is ANQGSEA. There are 13 residues in the CDR3. V shed 8 bases, J shed 4 bases, and the junction held 9 bases outside the gene matches.